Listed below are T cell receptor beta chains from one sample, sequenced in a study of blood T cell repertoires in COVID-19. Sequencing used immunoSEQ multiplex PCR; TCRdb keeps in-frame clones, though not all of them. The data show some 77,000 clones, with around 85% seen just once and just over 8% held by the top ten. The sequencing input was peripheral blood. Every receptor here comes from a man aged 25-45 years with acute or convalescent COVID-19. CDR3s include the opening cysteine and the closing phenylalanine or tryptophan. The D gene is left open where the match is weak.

CDR3nt: TGTGCCTGGGCGCCGTCCACGGACTATGGCTACACCTTC
CDR3aa: CAWAPSTDYGYTF
j_gene: TRBJ1-2
d_gene: -
v_gene: TRBV30

CDR3nt: TGTGCCAGCAGCTTAGGGGACAGGGGAATCGGGGAGCTGTTTTTT
CDR3aa: CASSLGDRGIGELFF
j_gene: TRBJ2-2
d_gene: TRBD1
v_gene: TRBV7-9

CDR3nt: TGTGCCAGCAGCTTACCTAGAAACGGCTACGAGCAGTACTTC
CDR3aa: CASSLPRNGYEQYF
j_gene: TRBJ2-7
d_gene: -
v_gene: TRBV7-8

CDR3nt: TGTGCCAGCAGTTTATTTACGGGCTCCTATAATTCACCCCTCCACTTT
CDR3aa: CASSLFTGSYNSPLHF
j_gene: TRBJ1-6
d_gene: -
v_gene: TRBV28

CDR3nt: TGCGCCAGCAGCAGAACAGGGGGGTTTCAGGAGACCCAGTACTTC
CDR3aa: CASSRTGGFQETQYF
j_gene: TRBJ2-5
d_gene: TRBD1
v_gene: TRBV5-1

CDR3nt: TGTGCCAGCAGTCAAGAACTAGCGGGAGGGCCTAGGGAGCAGTTCTTC
CDR3aa: CASSQELAGGPREQFF
j_gene: TRBJ2-1
d_gene: TRBD2
v_gene: TRBV27

CDR3nt: TGTGCCAGTAGTCCCAGGATCAATCAGCCCCAGCATTTT
CDR3aa: CASSPRINQPQHF
j_gene: TRBJ1-5
d_gene: -
v_gene: TRBV19

CDR3nt: TGTGCCAGCAGCTCAGGCGAGGCGGGGGTTCTCCAAGAGACCCAGTACTTC
CDR3aa: CASSSGEAGVLQETQYF
j_gene: TRBJ2-5
d_gene: TRBD2
v_gene: TRBV5-6

CDR3nt: TGTGCCAGCAGTTCCGACAGGGCCTTGGGTGAGCAGTTCTTC
CDR3aa: CASSSDRALGEQFF
j_gene: TRBJ2-1
d_gene: TRBD1
v_gene: TRBV11-2

CDR3nt: TGTGCCTGGATCTCACGGGACAGCCTCTATGGCTACACCTTC
CDR3aa: CAWISRDSLYGYTF
j_gene: TRBJ1-2
d_gene: TRBD1
v_gene: TRBV30

CDR3nt: TGTGCCAGCAGTTTCGGCGGGAGGAGGACCGGGGAGCTGTTTTTT
CDR3aa: CASSFGGRRTGELFF
j_gene: TRBJ2-2
d_gene: TRBD2
v_gene: TRBV28

CDR3nt: TGTGCCAGCAGCTTGGGCGGCCAGTTCTACGAGCAGTACTTC
CDR3aa: CASSLGGQFYEQYF
j_gene: TRBJ2-7
d_gene: -
v_gene: TRBV5-6

CDR3nt: TGTGCCAGCAGCTTAGCGGGACAGCGGATGTCTGGGGCCAACGTCCTGACTTTC
CDR3aa: CASSLAGQRMSGANVLTF
j_gene: TRBJ2-6
d_gene: TRBD1
v_gene: TRBV7-2

CDR3nt: TGTGCCAGCGGCAGTAACCGGGACTCCTACGAGCAGTACTTC
CDR3aa: CASGSNRDSYEQYF
j_gene: TRBJ2-7
d_gene: -
v_gene: TRBV6-5

CDR3nt: TGTGCCAGCAGCCTCGGGGGACAGGGGCCCTACGAGCAGTACTTC
CDR3aa: CASSLGGQGPYEQYF
j_gene: TRBJ2-7
d_gene: TRBD1
v_gene: TRBV5-4

CDR3nt: TGTGCCAGCAGCTTAGAGTCAGGGATTGCAGATACGCAGTATTTT
CDR3aa: CASSLESGIADTQYF
j_gene: TRBJ2-3
d_gene: -
v_gene: TRBV7-2

CDR3nt: TGTGCCAGCACCGGGACAGGGGGCGCGCGGACTGGAAACACCATATATTTT
CDR3aa: CASTGTGGARTGNTIYF
j_gene: TRBJ1-3
d_gene: TRBD1
v_gene: TRBV3-1/TRBV3-2